This T cell receptor (beta chain) was obtained from a study of CD8 T cells in Susac syndrome. Germline V gives CDR1 MNHEY, CDR2 SVGAGI. V was clipped by 5 bases and J by 5 bases; unmatched bases: 4. The CDR3 is 14 amino acids. Random hexamers were used to reverse transcribe the RNA input (about 0.5 to 1 ug). Across 54 Vbeta and 13 Jbeta, immunoSEQ multiplex PCR amplified TCR beta CDR3. TCRdb itself ran the immunoSEQ multiplex PCR reads through MiXCR, one entry per CDR3 protein. Among 250,000 to 300,000 distinct CDR3 sequences listed, 75% to 90% were seen once. Sequencing was performed on CD8+ T cells from PBMCs. The chain is built from TRBV6-5 and TRBJ1-5, with 9 bases lining up with TRBD1. The sequence was collected from a human donor with multiple sclerosis. Here the CDR3 DNA reads TGTGCCAGCAGTGACAGGACAGGGGATCAGCCCCAGCATTTT. Translating it yields CASSDRTGDQPQHF.